One sample yielded the 12 T cell receptor beta chains listed below, sequenced in a study of T cell clonality in common variable immunodeficiency. The method was immunoSEQ multiplex PCR; TCRdb's version includes in-frame clones alone and lacks a portion of them. The sample contains 42,000 or so clones, none of them singletons. The source material was peripheral blood mononuclear cells. These receptors were collected from a person between 18 and 69 years old in good health.

Concerning this clone: The read ends 3 residues before the CDR3 terminus; that terminus is restored from the germline J gene. The chain employs TRBV7-1 and TRBJ2-3; TRBD1 agrees at 11 bases. TRBV7-1 is an open reading frame, and its role is uncertain. This CDR3 is built from 19 residues. Partial CDR3 DNA: TGTGCCAGCAGCTCAGCTAATGGGACAGGGGGTGCTCGGCCAGGGACG. Translated, it gives CASSSANGTGGARPGT. The full CDR3 protein is CASSSANGTGGARPGTQYF.

This clone was counted ten times or more. The read terminates 3 residues before the CDR3 end, so the remaining end is supplied by the germline J gene. The chain couples TRBV7-2 to TRBJ1-5, with D possibly matching TRBD1 (6 bases). The CDR3 runs 14 residues. With 5 bases removed from V and 7 bases from J, the gap between germline ends came to 15 bases. CDR1 and CDR2 from the germline V gene are SGHTA and FQGNSA. This chain's CDR3 is CASSLQGLGQPQHF. CDR3 bases read: TGTGCCAGCAGCCTACAGGGTCTAGGGCAGCCC.

There are many counts of this clone. The CDR3 bases that were read are TGTGCCAGCAGCTTAGAGCCGTCTAACTATGGC. Protein sequence: CASSLEPSNYG. The entire CDR3 protein is CASSLEPSNYGYTF. V is TRBV7-2 and J is TRBJ1-2; unclear D gene. The read stops 3 residues short of the end of the CDR3; the missing end is completed from the germline J gene. CDR3 length: 14 residues. The germline gives CDR1 SGHTA, CDR2 FQGNSA. The V end was cut by 1 base, the J end by 0 bases, with 6 bases between. Full variable domain (remainder filled in from reference TRBV7-2 and TRBJ1-2): GAGVSQSPSNKVTEKGKDVELRCDPISGHTALYWYRQSLGQGLEFLIYFQGNSAPDKSGLPSDRFSAERTGGSVSTLTIQRTQQEDSAVYLCASSLEPSNYGYTFGSGTRLTVV.

This clone appeared many times. The germline gene is not matched at one end of the junction; a read error may be the cause. The sequenced fragment ends 3 residues before the CDR3 boundary, so the rest is inferred from the germline J gene. The chain recombines TRBV20-1 with TRBJ1-5; no clear D. Per germline, CDR1 DFQATT and CDR2 SNEGSKA (reference sequence). This CDR3 has 15 residues. CDR3 sequence reads: CSARDPSRGDQPQHF. Incomplete CDR3 DNA: TGCAGTGCTAGAGATCCTTCGCGGGGTGATCAACCC.

The CDR3 DNA, read in part, is TGTGCCTGGAGTGTGTCAGGAAACCAGCCG. Amino acid sequence: CAWSVSGNQP. The full CDR3 reads CAWSVSGNQPQYF. The rearrangement joins TRBV30 to TRBJ2-3; D is unclear. The CDR3 extends 3 residues past the end of the read, so its final part is completed from the germline J gene. Germline lookup yields CDR1 GTSNPN and CDR2 SVGIG (reference sequence). The CDR3 is 13 amino acids. Full variable domain (rest looked up from reference TRBV30 and TRBJ2-3): SQTIHQWPATLVQPVGSPLSLECTVEGTSNPNLYWYRQAAGRGLQLLFYSVGIGQISSEVPQNLSASRPQDRQFILSSKKLLLSDSGFYLCAWSVSGNQPQYFGPGTRLTVL.

This clone was recorded many times. The read terminates 3 residues before the CDR3 end, so the remaining end is supplied by the germline J gene. The chain employs TRBV19 and TRBJ2-2; D is undetermined. V was shortened by 3 bases and J by 1 base, with 3 bases between the two germline ends. Germline values: CDR1 LNHDA, CDR2 SQIVND (reference sequence). The CDR3 is 13 amino acids. CDR3 DNA, as far as it was read: TGTGCCAGTAGTATTCTGAACACCGGGGAG. Translating it yields CASSILNTGE. The complete CDR3 reads CASSILNTGELFF.

Many counts were recorded for this clone. The CDR3 extends 3 residues past the end of the read, so its final part is completed from the germline J gene. V is TRBV20-1 and J is TRBJ1-1; no firm D call. This CDR3 has 12 residues. From germline, CDR1 is DFQATT and CDR2 SNEGSKA (reference sequence). CDR3 sequence reads: CSAHRVNTEAFF. CDR3 bases read: TGCAGCGCCCATCGGGTCAACACTGAA.

This clone was seen repeatedly, ten times or more. The read stops 3 residues short of the end of the CDR3; the missing end is completed from the germline J gene. The chain uses TRBV3-1 (or the pseudogene TRBV3-2) and TRBJ1-6; unclear D gene. V lost 0 bases and J 8 bases, leaving 5 bases between the germline ends. The CDR3 extends over 13 amino acids. The germline V gene has CDR1 LGHDT and CDR2 YNNKEL (reference sequence). The CDR3 DNA, read in part, is TGTGCCAGCAGCCAAGATCTATATTCACCC. Translated: CASSQDLYSP. The full CDR3 protein reads CASSQDLYSPLHF.

This clone was found many times. The read is 3 residues too short to cover the CDR3 end, so that end is filled in from the germline J gene. The J gene is TRBJ2-2, the V gene TRBV19; unclear D gene. The CDR3 sequence is 15 residues long. The germline V gene encodes CDR1 LNHDA and CDR2 SQIVND (reference sequence). Trimming removed 3 bases from V and 3 bases from J, with 11 bases in between. CDR3 bases read: TGTGCCAGTAGTATCCCGACCGGGTACACCGGGGAG. Its translation is CASSIPTGYTGE. The full CDR3 reads CASSIPTGYTGELFF.

This clone was recorded at least ten times. The sequenced CDR3 bases are TGCAGTGCTAGAACTAGCGGGGGCACAGATACG. This translates into CSARTSGGTDT. The entire CDR3 reads CSARTSGGTDTQYF. The J gene is TRBJ2-3, the V gene TRBV20-1; 10 bases are shared with TRBD2. The CDR3 end lies 3 residues beyond the end of the read and is filled in from the germline J gene. CDR1 DFQATT and CDR2 SNEGSKA come from the germline V gene (reference sequence). The CDR3 covers 14 residues. The ends lost 2 bases at V and 1 base at J; junction bases unmatched: 0.

The sample holds many counts of this clone. The read terminates 3 residues ahead of where the CDR3 ends, so the germline J gene completes it. The chain joins TRBV12-3 or TRBV12-4 to TRBJ1-1; TRBD1 aligns across 7 bases. The CDR3 is 16 residues long. Trimming removed 4 bases from V and 4 bases from J; junction bases left unmatched: 12. The covered CDR3 bases are TGTGCCAGCAGTTCTCGACAGGGTGCCGGGGTCACTGAA. Encoded protein: CASSSRQGAGVTE. The CDR3 in full is CASSSRQGAGVTEAFF.

This clone came up many times. The read is 3 residues too short to cover the CDR3 end, so that end is filled in from the germline J gene. This rearrangement joins TRBV7-2 to TRBJ1-3; D is unresolved. This CDR3 is built from 15 residues. Trimming removed 4 bases at V and 3 bases at J, with 13 bases between. Germline CDR1 and CDR2: SGHTA and FQGNSA. CDR3 in amino acids: CASSSLAAVGNTIYF. The part of the CDR3 DNA that was read is TGTGCCAGCAGCTCATTGGCGGCAGTTGGAAACACC. The full variable domain, completed using reference TRBV7-2 and TRBJ1-3, is GAGVSQSPSNKVTEKGKDVELRCDPISGHTALYWYRQSLGQGLEFLIYFQGNSAPDKSGLPSDRFSAERTGGSVSTLTIQRTQQEDSAVYLCASSSLAAVGNTIYFGEGSWLTVV.